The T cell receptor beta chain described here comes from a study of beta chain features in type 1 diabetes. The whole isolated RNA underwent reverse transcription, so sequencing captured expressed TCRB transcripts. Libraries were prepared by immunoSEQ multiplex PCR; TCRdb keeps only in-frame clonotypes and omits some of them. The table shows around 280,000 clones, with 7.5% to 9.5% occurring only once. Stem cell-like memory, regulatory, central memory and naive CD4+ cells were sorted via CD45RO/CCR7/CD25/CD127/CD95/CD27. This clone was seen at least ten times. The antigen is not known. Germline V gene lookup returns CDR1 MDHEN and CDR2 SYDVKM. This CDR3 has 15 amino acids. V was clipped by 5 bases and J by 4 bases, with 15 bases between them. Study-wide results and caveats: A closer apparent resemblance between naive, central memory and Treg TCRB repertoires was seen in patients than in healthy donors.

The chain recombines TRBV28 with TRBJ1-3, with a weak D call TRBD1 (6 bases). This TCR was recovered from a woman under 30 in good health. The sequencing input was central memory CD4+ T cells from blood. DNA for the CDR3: TGTGCCAGCAGTGAACGACAGGTAGCCGGAAACACCATATATTTT. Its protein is CASSERQVAGNTIYF.